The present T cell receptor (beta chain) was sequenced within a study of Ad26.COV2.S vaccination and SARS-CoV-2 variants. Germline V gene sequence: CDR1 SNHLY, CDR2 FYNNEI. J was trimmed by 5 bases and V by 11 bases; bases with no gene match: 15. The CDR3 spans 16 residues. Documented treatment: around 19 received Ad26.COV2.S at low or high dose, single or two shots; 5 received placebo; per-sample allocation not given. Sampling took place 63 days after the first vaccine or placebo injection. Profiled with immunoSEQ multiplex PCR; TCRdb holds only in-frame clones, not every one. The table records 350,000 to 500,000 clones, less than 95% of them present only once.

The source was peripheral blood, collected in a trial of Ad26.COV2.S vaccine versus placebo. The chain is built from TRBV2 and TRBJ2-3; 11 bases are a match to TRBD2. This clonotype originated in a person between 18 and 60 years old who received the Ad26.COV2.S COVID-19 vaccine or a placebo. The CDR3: CAWGHWRLAGQDTQYF. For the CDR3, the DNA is TGTGCCTGGGGACATTGGAGACTAGCGGGACAAGATACGCAGTATTTT.